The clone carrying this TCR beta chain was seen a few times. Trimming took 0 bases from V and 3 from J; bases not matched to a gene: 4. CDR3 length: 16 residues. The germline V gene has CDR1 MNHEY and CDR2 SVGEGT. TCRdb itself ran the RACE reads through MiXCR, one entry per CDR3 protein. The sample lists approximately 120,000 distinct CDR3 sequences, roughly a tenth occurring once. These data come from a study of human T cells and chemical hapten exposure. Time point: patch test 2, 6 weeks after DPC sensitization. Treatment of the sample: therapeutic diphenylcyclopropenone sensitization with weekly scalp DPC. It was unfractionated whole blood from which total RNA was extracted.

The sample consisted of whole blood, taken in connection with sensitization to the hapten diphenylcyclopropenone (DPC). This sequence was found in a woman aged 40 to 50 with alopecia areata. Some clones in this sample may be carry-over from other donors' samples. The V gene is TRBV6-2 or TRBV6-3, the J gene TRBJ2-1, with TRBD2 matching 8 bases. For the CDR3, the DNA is TGTGCCAGCAGTTACTCGGTTACTAGCGGCTACAATGAGCAGTTCTTC. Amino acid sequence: CASSYSVTSGYNEQFF.